This T cell receptor beta chain was identified in a study of CD8+ T cells in alopecia areata. Study summary: For the treated group, dosing was oral tofacitinib at 5 to 10 mg twice daily. Tofacitinib dosing lasted 6 to 18 months, which was then followed by 6 months off drug. Whole-study results and caveats: It was less clear whether patients shared TCRs than it was in mice, possibly because of HLA. Alopecia totalis/universalis scalp especially showed more expanded CD8+ clones than normal scalp.

Collection of lesional scalp punch biopsies and peripheral blood was performed in alopecia areata patients. This CDR3 is built from 13 residues. Germline CDR1 is MNHEY and CDR2 is SVGAGI. The V end was cut by 2 bases, the J end by 6 bases, with 10 bases between. This clone was counted a few times. What it binds is not known. Extracted from the samples, RNA was reverse transcribed into cDNA to serve as the sequencing template. TCRdb's table, derived via immunoSEQ multiplex PCR, lists solely in-frame clones and lacks some. Of approximately 12,000 clones listed, 60% to 65% were seen once; the top ten hold less than 15%.

This chain links TRBV6-5 with TRBJ1-1, with D unclear. This sequence originates from a human donor with alopecia areata. Sequences were obtained from skin. CDR3 coding DNA: TGTGCCAGCAGTTACGGCGGCTTACCTGAAGCTTTCTTT. The encoded protein is CASSYGGLPEAFF.